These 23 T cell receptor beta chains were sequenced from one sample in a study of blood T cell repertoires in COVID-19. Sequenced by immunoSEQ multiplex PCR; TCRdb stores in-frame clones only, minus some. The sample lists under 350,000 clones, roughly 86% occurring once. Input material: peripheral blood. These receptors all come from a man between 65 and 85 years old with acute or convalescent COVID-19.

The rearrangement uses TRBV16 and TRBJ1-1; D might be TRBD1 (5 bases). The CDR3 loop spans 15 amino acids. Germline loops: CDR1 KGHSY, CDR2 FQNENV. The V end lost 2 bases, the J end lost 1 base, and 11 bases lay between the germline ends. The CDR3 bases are TGTGCCAGCAGCCAACCGGACGGACAGAACACTGAAGCTTTCTTT. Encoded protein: CASSQPDGQNTEAFF.

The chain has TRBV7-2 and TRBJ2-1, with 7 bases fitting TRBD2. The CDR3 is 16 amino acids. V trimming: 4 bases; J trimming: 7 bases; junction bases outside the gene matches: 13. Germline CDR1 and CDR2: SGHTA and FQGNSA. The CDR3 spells CASSSSFAGAANEQFF. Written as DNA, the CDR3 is TGTGCCAGCAGCTCTAGTTTCGCGGGAGCGGCAAATGAGCAGTTCTTC.

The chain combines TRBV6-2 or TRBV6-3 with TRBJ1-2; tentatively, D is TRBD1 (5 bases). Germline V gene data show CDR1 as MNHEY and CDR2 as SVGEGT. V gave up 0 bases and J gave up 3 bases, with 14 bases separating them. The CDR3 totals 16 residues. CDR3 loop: CASSYSIAGVDYGYTF. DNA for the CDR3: TGTGCCAGCAGTTACTCGATTGCGGGGGTTGACTATGGCTACACCTTC.

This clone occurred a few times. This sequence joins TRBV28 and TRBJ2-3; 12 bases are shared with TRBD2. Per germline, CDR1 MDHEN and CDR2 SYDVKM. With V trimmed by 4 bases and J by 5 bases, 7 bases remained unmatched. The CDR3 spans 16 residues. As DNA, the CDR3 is TGTGCCAGCAGTTCCGGACTAGCGGGAAGAGTAGATACGCAGTATTTT. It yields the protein CASSSGLAGRVDTQYF.

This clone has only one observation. The CDR3 DNA reads as TGTGCCTGCATCACCGGCTCAGGACTCCAAGAGACCCAGTACTTC. Translated: CACITGSGLQETQYF. The chain employs TRBV30 and TRBJ2-5, with a possible D match to TRBD2 (5 bases). V was trimmed by 6 bases and J by 1 base, leaving 18 bases between them. CDR1 and CDR2 (germline): GTSNPN, SVGIG (reference sequence). The CDR3 is 15 residues long.

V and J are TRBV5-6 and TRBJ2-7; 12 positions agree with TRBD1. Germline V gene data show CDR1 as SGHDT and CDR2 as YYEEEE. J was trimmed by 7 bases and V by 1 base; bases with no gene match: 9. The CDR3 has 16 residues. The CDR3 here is CASSLFGGQGASEQYF. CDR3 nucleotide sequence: TGTGCCAGCAGCTTGTTCGGGGGACAGGGGGCATCGGAGCAGTACTTC.

CDR3 region: CASSLGHPNSPLHF. CDR3 sequence (DNA): TGTGCCAGCAGTTTGGGGCATCCGAATTCACCCCTCCACTTT. This rearrangement joins TRBV28 to TRBJ1-6; D may be TRBD1 (5 bases). The CDR3 has 14 amino acids. CDR1 and CDR2 (germline): MDHEN, SYDVKM. Deletions cut 3 bases from V and 7 bases from J, with 10 bases between.

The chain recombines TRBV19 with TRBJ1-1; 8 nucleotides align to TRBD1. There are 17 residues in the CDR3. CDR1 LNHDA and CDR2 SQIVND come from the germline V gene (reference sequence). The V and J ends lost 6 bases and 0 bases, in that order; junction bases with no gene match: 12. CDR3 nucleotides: TGTGCCAGTAGCAGAACAGGGGGTCTTGGTTTGAACACTGAAGCTTTCTTT. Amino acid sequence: CASSRTGGLGLNTEAFF.

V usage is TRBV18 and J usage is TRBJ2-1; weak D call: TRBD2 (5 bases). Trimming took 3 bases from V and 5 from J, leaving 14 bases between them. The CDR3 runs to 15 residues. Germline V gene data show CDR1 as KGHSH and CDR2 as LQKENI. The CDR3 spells CASSPTTSLNNEQFF. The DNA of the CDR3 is TGTGCCAGCTCACCGACAACTAGTCTAAACAATGAGCAGTTCTTC.

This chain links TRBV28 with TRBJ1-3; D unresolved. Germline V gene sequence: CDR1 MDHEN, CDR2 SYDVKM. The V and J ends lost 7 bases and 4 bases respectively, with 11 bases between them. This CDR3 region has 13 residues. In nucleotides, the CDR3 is TGTGCCAGCACCAAAGACACCGGAAACACCATATATTTT. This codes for CASTKDTGNTIYF.

The CDR3 bases are TGTGCCAGCAGCCAGAGGGGGGCAGGGGGCAGGGAGACCCAGTACTTC. Its protein product is CASSQRGAGGRETQYF. The V gene is TRBV7-2, the J gene TRBJ2-5; 8 bases match TRBD1. CDR1 is SGHTA and CDR2 is FQGNSA in the germline V gene. The CDR3 contains 16 residues. V lost 5 bases and J lost 5; bases outside the gene matches: 13.

Here the CDR3 reads CASSQDYWTSFYEQYF. CDR3 sequence (DNA): TGCGCCAGCAGCCAAGATTATTGGACTAGCTTCTACGAGCAGTACTTC. V gene TRBV4-3 combines with J gene TRBJ2-7; TRBD2 aligns across 8 bases. CDR3 length: 16 amino acids. Looked up from germline, CDR1 is LGHNA and CDR2 is YSLEER. The ends lost 0 bases at V and 3 bases at J; junction bases unmatched: 7.

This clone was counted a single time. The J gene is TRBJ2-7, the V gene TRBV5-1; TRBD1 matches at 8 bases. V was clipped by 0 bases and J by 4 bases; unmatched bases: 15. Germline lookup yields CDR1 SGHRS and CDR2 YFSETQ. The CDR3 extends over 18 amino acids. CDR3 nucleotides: TGCGCCAGCAGCTTGGCCTGGGGTGCAGGACAGGGAGGTTACGAGCAGTACTTC. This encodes CASSLAWGAGQGGYEQYF.

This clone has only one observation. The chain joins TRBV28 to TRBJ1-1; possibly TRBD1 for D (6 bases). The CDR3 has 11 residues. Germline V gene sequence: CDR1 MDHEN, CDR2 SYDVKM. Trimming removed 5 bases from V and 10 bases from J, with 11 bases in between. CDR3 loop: CASSITGLAFF. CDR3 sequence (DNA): TGTGCCAGCAGTATAACAGGGTTAGCTTTCTTT.

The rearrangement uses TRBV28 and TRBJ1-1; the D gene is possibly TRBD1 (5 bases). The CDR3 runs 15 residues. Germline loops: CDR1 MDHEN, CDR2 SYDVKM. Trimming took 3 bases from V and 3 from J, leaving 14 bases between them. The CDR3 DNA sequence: TGTGCCAGCAGTTTCCCCGCGGGGGACTACACTGAAGCTTTCTTT. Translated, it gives CASSFPAGDYTEAFF.

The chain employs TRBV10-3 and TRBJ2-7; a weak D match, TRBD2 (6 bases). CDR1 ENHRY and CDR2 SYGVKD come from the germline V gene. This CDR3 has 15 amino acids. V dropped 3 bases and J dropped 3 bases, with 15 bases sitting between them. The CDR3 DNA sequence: TGTGCCATCAGTGAAGACCCCGGGGGACTCTACGAGCAGTACTTC. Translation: CAISEDPGGLYEQYF.

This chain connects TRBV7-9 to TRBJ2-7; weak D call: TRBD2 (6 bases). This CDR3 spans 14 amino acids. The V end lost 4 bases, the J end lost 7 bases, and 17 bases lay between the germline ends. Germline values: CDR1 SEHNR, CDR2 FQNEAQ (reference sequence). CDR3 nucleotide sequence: TGTGCCAGCAGCTGGGGGTCAACGCGGGGAGAGCAGTACTTC. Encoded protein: CASSWGSTRGEQYF. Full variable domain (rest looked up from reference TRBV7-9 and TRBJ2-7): DTGVSQNPRHKITKRGQNVTFRCDPISEHNRLYWYRQTLGQGPEFLTYFQNEAQLEKSRLLSDRFSAERPKGSFSTLEIQRTEQGDSAMYLCASSWGSTRGEQYFGPGTRLTVT.

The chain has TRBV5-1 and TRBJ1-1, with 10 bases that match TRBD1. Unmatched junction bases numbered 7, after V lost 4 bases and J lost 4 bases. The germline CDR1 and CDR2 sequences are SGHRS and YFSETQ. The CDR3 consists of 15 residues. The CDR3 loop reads CASSLQDRGSTEAFF. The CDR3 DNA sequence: TGCGCCAGCAGCCTCCAGGACAGGGGGAGCACTGAAGCTTTCTTT.

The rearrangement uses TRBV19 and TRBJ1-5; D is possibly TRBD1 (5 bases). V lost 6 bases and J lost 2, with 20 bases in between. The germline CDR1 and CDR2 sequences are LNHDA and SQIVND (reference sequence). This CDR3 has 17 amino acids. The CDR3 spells CASSTRGGLFGNQPQHF. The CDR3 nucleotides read TGTGCCAGTAGCACTCGGGGGGGTCTATTCGGCAATCAGCCCCAGCATTTT.

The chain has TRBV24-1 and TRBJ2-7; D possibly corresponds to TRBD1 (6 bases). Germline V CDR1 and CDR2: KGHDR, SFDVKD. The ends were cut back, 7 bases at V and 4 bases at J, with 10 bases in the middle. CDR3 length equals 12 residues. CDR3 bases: TGTGCCACCAGACAGGGTAATTACGAGCAGTACTTC. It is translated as CATRQGNYEQYF.

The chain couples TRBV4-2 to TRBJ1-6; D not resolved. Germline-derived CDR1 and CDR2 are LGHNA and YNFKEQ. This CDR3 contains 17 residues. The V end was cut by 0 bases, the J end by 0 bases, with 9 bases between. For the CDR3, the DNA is TGTGCCAGCAGCCAAGAAGGAGGGAGCTCCTATAATTCACCCCTCCACTTT. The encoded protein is CASSQEGGSSYNSPLHF.

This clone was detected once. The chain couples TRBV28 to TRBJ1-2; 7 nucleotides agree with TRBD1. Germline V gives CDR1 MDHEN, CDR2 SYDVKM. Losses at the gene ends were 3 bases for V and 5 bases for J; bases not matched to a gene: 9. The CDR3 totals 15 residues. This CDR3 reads CASSFLGQEQYGYTF. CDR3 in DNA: TGTGCCAGCAGTTTTCTTGGACAGGAGCAGTATGGCTACACCTTC.

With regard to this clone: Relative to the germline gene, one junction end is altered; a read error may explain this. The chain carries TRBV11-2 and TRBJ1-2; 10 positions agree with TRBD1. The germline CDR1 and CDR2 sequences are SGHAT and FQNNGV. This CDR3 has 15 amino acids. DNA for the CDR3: TGTGCCAGCACCTTATCGACAGGGGGCGACTATGGCTACACCTTC. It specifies CASTLSTGGDYGYTF.